This TCR beta chain was documented in a study of CXCR3-negative and CXCR3-positive naive CD8 T cells (dated by TCRdb to about 2019). A note on the overall study: In total, approximately 130 million TRB reads were obtained, or roughly 1.5 +/- 0.3 million reads per library. The diversity and physicochemical repertoire analyses included some 11 donors pooled from two independent experiments. For the TRBV-TRBJ cluster analysis, the naive subsets came from 5 donors, while the memory cells came from 3 donors. What the study reported, not specific to this receptor: Within the same donor, TRBV-TRBJ usage looked similar between naive CXCR3-negative and CXCR3-positive cells, but memory cells had distinct patterns. Repertoire diversity was comparably high in both naive subsets but much lower in memory CD8+ T cells. TRB CDR3s from CXCR3-positive naive cells showed higher hydrophobicity (lower Kidera factor 4), lower energy, and higher strength and volume indices than CXCR3-negative naive cells. Surface CD5, linked to self-reactivity in mice, was comparable between naive subsets; TCR interaction strength was therefore also inferred from TRB CDR3 physicochemical properties. CXCR3 expression partially decreased after cryopreservation, so most assays used freshly isolated PBMCs.

Sequencing used a NextSeq 550. The Human TCR Profiling Kit (MiLaboratory) was used to prepare UMI-labeled 5' RACE TRB cDNA libraries. cDNA synthesis used the entire amount of extracted RNA, and PCR amplification then used the entire amount of cDNA produced. The libraries were made side by side, with each library going through the same number of PCR cycles. The authors' pipeline ran thus. With a requirement of at least two reads per UMI, MIGEC and MiXCR extracted about 50,000 +/- 10,000 unique UMI-labeled TRB cDNA molecules per library. Each library averaged about 40,000 +/- 10,000 functional in-frame TRB CDR3 nucleotide clonotypes without stop codons. After downsampling to 5000 UMI-labeled TRB molecules per sample, diversity metrics such as normalized Shannon-Wiener and Chao1 were calculated in VDJtools. VDJtools computed clonotype-size-weighted physicochemical properties of the central five CDR3 residues: interaction energy, strength, volume and Kidera factor 4. Each entry corresponds to one CDR3 protein sequence from reads that TCRdb reprocessed, and DNA is not given. These V and J calls are TCRdb output, not the study's own analysis. The table kept for this sample lists about 81,000 distinct CDR3 sequences. The ten largest clones add up to approximately 1.4% of the sample.

Including cysteine and phenylalanine, the CDR3 has 17 amino acids. No DNA sequence is on record. The germline V gene (reference sequence) yields SGHKS for CDR1 and YYEKEE for CDR2. Each CD8+ T cell subset was flow-sorted in triplicate, and 300,000 or so cells per subset were placed directly into RLT lysis buffer. To keep memory contaminants out, a stringent definition of naive CD8+ T cells was applied: CD45RO-CCR7+CD27+CD95-. Using standard density gradient centrifugation, peripheral blood mononuclear cells were isolated from buffy coats. A FACSAria III was used to flow-sort naive CXCR3-negative and CXCR3-positive CD8+ T cells. Total RNA was extracted from sorted cells using an RNeasy Mini Kit. Comment on this clonotype: What this receptor recognizes is not known.

The sample comprised naive CXCR3- CD8+ T cells from blood. This specimen's cell subset or site label, interpreted: CD45RO-CCR7+CD27+CD95- naive CD8+ T cells lacking CXCR3 (TNR3-). The source is a human donor in good health. Some clones in this sample may be carry-over from other donors' samples. Rearrangement joined TRBV5-5 to TRBJ2-1; TCRdb outputs TRBD2, but without DNA this stays unchecked. The CDR3 corresponds to CASSLDQLVLVYNEQFF.